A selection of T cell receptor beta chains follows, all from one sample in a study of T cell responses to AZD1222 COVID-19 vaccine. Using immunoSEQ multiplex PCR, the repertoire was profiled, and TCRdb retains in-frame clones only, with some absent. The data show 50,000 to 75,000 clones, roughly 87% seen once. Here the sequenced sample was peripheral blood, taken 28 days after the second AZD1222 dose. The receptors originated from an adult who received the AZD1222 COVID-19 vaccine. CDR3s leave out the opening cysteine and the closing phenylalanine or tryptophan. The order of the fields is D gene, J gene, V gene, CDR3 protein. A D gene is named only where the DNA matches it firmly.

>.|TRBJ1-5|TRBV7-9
ASSPESAGGGRVQPQH
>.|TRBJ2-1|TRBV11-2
ASSSRQASYNEQF
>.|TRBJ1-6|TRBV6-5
ASLKGLNSPLH
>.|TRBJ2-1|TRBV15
ATSREVHQDEQF
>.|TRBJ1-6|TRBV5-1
ASSLNRAGSPLH
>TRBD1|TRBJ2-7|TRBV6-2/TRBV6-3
ASSLRPRDRDHEQY
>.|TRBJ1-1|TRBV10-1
ASKGLGTEAF
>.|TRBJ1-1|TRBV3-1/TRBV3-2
ASSLPRDTEAF
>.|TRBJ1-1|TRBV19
ASSILNTEAF
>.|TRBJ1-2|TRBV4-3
ASSQVTGANPLGYGYT
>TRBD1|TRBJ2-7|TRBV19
ATEAPGTGDHEQY
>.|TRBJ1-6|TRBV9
ASSLSGNSPLH
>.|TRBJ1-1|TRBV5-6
ASSFWGISVKAF
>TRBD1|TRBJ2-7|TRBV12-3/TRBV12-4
AIRTGDSYEQY
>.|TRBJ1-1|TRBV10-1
ASSPGNTEAF